This TCR beta chain was observed in a study of T-cell memory formation after mild COVID-19. Notes on this clonotype: The target antigen is unknown.

Each CDR3 protein gets one entry after TCRdb re-called the 5' RACE reads with MiXCR. The sample holds over 120,000 distinct CDR3 sequences; about 5.7% are singletons and the top ten take 2% to 2.5%. V lost 3 bases and J lost 0, with 9 bases in between. The CDR3 covers 15 residues. The germline CDR1 and CDR2 sequences are KGHSH and LQKENI. Whole-study results and caveats: Contracting clones, day 15 to 85, had balanced CD4/CD8, and later expanders favored CD4+. Detection of some responders pre-infection suggested pre-existing cross-reactive memory T cells participated. Contracting clones localized mainly to CM and EM when CD4+ and mainly to EMRA when CD8+. Clonal second-wave expansions that peaked on day 37 had unconfirmed SARS-CoV-2 specificity.

V gene TRBV18 combines with J gene TRBJ1-5; no definite D call. The source of this sequence is an adult woman who had mild COVID-19 (a few samples of this study predate the infection). Cell type and time point are not known. Sequencing was carried out using PBMCs or a T cell subset sorted from them (not recorded which). CDR3 DNA: TGTGCCAGCTCACCGGCTGTCTCTAGCAATCAGCCCCAGCATTTT. Protein product: CASSPAVSSNQPQHF.